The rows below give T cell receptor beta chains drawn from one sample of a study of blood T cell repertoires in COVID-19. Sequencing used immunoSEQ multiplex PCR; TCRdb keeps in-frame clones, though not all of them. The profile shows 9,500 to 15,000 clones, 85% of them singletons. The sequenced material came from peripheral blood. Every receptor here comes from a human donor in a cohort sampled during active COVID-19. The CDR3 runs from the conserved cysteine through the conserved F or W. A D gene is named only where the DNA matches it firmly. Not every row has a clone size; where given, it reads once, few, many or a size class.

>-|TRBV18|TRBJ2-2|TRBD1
TGTGCCAGCTCACCACTATCGGGACAGATGAACACCGGGGAGCTGTTTTTT
CASSPLSGQMNTGELFF
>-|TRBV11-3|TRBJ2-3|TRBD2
TGTGCCAGCAGCTTAGACCTGGCCGCTAGCGGAACAGATACGCAGTATTTT
CASSLDLAASGTDTQYF
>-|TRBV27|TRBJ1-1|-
TGTGCCAGCAGTTCAGATACGACAGGTAGTACAGCTTTCTTT
CASSSDTTGSTAFF
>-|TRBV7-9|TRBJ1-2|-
TGTGCCAGCAGCGAGGACTCGCTCTATGGCTACACCTTC
CASSEDSLYGYTF
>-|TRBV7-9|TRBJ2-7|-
TGTGCCAGCAGCTTAGGATCTAGCGAGGTCGAGTACTTC
CASSLGSSEVEYF
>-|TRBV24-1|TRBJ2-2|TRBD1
TGTGCCACCAGTGATCGGGACAGGGCGAACACCGGGGAGCTGTTTTTT
CATSDRDRANTGELFF
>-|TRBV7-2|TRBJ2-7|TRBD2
TGTGCCAGCAGCTTAGACGGCGGGGGACCCGCCTACGAGCAGTACTTC
CASSLDGGGPAYEQYF
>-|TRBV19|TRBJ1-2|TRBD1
TGTGCCAGTAGTACAGGGGGCGTTAACTATGGCTACACCTTC
CASSTGGVNYGYTF
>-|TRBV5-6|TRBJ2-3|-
TGTGCCAGCAGCTTTGTTGGAGTAGCGGGCACAGATACGCAGTATTTT
CASSFVGVAGTDTQYF
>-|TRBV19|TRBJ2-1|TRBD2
TGTGCCAGTAGTAGCCTCGTGGGGGGGAAGAATGAGCAGTTCTTC
CASSSLVGGKNEQFF
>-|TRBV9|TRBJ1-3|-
TGTGCCAGCAGCCACGGGACATCCTCTGGAAACACCATATATTTT
CASSHGTSSGNTIYF
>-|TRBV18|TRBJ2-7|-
TGTGCCAGCTCACCAACACAGGGCGGAGAGAGTACCTACGAGCAGTACTTC
CASSPTQGGESTYEQYF
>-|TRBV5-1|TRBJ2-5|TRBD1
TGCGCCAGCACCCGCCGAACAGGGGAGTCAGAGACCCAGTACTTC
CASTRRTGESETQYF
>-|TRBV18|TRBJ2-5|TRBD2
TGTGCCAGCTCACCTTCCCTCAGCCAGCGGGGGCGGACCCAGTACTTC
CASSPSLSQRGRTQYF
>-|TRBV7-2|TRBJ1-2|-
TGTGCCAGCAGCTACAGGGCGTGGGGAGGCTACACCTTC
CASSYRAWGGYTF
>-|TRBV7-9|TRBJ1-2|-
TGTGCCAGCAGCCTGACGGACGGACTCATCTATGGCTACACCTTC
CASSLTDGLIYGYTF
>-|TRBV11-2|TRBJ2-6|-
TGTGCCAGCAGCATGCGATCCTCTGGGGCCAACGTCCTGACTTTC
CASSMRSSGANVLTF
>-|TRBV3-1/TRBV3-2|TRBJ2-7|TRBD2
TGTGCCAGCAGCCAAGATTGGCAAGCGGGACTGGGGCAGTACTTC
CASSQDWQAGLGQYF
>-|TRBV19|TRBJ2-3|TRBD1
TGTGCCAGTAGTATGGGACAGGGCTTCACAGATACGCAGTATTTT
CASSMGQGFTDTQYF
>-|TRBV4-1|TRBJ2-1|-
TGCGCCAGCAGCCAAGGTCGGTTAGGGACAAGATCTAATGAGCAGTTCTTC
CASSQGRLGTRSNEQFF
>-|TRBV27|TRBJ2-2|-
TGTGCCAGCAGTTTATTGGGGCGGAACCCAGGGGCGGGGGAGCTGTTTTTT
CASSLLGRNPGAGELFF
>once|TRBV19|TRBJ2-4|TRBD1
TGTGCCAGTAGTCTCGACGGACAGGGGAGGGTGGCCAAAAACATTCAGTACTTC
CASSLDGQGRVAKNIQYF
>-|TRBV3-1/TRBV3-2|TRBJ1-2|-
TGTGCCAGCAGCCAAGCCGCGGCTGAAATTAACTATGGCTACACCTTC
CASSQAAAEINYGYTF
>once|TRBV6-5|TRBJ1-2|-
TGTGCCAGCAGTTACTCCGGCCGGGGTGGCTACACCTTC
CASSYSGRGGYTF
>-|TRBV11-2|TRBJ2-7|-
TGTGCCAGCAGCTTAAACAGTGAAACCGACGAGCAGTACTTC
CASSLNSETDEQYF